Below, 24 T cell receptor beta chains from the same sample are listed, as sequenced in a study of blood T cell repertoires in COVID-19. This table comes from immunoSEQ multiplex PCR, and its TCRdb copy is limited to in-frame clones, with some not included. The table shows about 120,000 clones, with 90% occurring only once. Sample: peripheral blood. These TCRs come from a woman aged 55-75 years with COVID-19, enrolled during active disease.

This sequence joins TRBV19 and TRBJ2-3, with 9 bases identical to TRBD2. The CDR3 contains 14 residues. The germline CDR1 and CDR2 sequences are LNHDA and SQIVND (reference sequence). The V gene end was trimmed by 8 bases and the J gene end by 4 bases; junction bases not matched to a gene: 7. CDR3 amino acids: CASRSGGFADTQYF. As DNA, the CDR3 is TGTGCCAGTCGTAGCGGGGGCTTCGCAGATACGCAGTATTTT.

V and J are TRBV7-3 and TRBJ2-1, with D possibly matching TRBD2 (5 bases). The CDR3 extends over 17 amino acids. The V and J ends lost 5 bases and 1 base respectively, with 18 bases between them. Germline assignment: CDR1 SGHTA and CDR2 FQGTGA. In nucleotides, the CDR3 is TGTGCCAGCAGCCGGGCCTTGGCGAGGGATTCCTACAATGAGCAGTTCTTC. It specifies CASSRALARDSYNEQFF.

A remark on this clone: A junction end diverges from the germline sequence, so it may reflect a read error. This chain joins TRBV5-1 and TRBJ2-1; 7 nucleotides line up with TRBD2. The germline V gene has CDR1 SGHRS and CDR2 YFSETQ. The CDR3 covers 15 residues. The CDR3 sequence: CASRPGTTSSNEQFF. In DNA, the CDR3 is TGCGCCAGCCGCCCCGGGACTACCTCCTCCAATGAGCAGTTCTTC.

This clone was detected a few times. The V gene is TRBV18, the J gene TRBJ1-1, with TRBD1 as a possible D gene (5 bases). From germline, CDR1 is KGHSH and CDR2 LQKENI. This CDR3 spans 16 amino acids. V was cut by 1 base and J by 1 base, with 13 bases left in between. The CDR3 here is CASSPRRAGPNTEAFF. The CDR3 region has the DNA TGTGCCAGCTCACCACGCCGCGCAGGGCCGAACACTGAAGCTTTCTTT.

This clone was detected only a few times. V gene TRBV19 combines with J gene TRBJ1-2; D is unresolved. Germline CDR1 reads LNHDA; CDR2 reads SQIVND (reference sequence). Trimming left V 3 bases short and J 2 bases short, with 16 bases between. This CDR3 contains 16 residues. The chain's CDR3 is CASSIAGLGLNYGYTF. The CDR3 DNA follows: TGTGCCAGTAGTATTGCAGGTTTAGGCCTCAACTATGGCTACACCTTC.

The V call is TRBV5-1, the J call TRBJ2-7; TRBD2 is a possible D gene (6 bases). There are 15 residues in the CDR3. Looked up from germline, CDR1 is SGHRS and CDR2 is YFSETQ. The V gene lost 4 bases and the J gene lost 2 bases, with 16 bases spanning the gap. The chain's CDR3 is CASSPTGLHTYEQYF. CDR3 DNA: TGCGCCAGCAGCCCTACGGGACTCCATACCTACGAGCAGTACTTC. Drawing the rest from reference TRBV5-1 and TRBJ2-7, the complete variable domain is KAGVTQTPRYLIKTRGQQVTLSCSPISGHRSVSWYQQTPGQGLQFLFEYFSETQRNKGNFPGRFSGRQFSNSRSEMNVSTLELGDSALYLCASSPTGLHTYEQYFGPGTRLTVT.

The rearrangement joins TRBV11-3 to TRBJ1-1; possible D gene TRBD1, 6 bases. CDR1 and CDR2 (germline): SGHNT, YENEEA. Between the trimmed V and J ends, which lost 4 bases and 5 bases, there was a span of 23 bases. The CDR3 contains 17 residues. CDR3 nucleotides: TGTGCCAGCAGCTCCCCCTATCCTACAGGGCTGGATACTGAAGCTTTCTTT. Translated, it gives CASSSPYPTGLDTEAFF.

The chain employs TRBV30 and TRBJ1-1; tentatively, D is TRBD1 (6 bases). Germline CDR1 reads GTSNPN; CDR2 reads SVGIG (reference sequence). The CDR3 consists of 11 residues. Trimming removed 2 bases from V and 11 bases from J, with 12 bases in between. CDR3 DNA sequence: TGTGCCTGGAGTCTGGGGGCGAGGGCTTTCTTT. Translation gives CAWSLGARAFF.

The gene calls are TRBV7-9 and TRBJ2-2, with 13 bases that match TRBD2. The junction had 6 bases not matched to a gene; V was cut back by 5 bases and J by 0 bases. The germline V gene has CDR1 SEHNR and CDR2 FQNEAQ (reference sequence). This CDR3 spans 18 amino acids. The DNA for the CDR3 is TGTGCCAGCAGCCCTGGGGGACTAGCGGGGACGAACACCGGGGAGCTGTTTTTT. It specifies CASSPGGLAGTNTGELFF.

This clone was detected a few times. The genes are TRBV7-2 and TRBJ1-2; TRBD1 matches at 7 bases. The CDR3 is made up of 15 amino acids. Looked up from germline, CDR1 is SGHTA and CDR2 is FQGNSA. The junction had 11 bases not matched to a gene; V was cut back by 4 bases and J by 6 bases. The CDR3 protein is CASSSTTDRVHGYTF. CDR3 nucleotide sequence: TGTGCCAGCAGCTCCACGACCGACAGGGTCCATGGCTACACCTTC.

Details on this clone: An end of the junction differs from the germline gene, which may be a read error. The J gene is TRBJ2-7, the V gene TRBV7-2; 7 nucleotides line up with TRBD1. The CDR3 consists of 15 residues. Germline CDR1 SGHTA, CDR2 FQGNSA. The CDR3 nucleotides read TGTGCCAGCAACTTAGAACCGGGACAGACCTACGAGCAGTACTTC. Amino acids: CASNLEPGQTYEQYF.

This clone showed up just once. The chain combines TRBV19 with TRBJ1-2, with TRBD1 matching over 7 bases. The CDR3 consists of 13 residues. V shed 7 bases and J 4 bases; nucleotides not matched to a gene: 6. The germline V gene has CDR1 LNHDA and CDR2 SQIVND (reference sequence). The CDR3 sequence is CASTGGQRYGYTF. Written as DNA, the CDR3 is TGTGCCAGTACCGGGGGACAGCGCTATGGCTACACCTTC.

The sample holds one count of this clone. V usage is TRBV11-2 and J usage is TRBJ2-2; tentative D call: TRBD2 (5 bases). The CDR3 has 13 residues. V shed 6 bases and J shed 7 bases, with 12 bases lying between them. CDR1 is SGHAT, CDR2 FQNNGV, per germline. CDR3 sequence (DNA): TGTGCCAGCAGTAAAGAGGGTTACGGGGAGCTGTTTTTT. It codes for CASSKEGYGELFF.

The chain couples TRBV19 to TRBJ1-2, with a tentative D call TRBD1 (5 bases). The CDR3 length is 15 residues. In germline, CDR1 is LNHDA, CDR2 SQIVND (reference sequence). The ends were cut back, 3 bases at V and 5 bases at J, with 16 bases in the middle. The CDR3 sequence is CASSIPGGDYYGYTF. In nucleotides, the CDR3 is TGTGCCAGTAGTATCCCCGGGGGGGACTATTATGGCTACACCTTC.

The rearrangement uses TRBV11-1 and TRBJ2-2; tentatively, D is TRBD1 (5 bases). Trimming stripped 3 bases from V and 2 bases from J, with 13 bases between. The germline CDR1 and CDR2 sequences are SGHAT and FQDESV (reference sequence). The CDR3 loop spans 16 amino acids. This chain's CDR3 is CASSFESGKNTGELFF. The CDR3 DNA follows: TGTGCCAGCAGCTTCGAATCAGGGAAAAACACCGGGGAGCTGTTTTTT.

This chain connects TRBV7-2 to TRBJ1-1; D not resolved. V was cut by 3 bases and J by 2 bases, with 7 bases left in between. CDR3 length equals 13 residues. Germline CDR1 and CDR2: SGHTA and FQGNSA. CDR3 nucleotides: TGTGCCAGCAGCTTTGCAGAAAACACTGAAGCTTTCTTT. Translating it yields CASSFAENTEAFF.

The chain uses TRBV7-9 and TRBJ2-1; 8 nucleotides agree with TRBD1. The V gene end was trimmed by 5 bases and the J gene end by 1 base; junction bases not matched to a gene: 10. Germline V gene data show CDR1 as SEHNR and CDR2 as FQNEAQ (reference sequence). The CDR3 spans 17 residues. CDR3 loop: CASSPRTGTRSYNEQFF. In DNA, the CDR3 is TGTGCCAGCAGCCCCCGGACAGGGACCCGTTCCTACAATGAGCAGTTCTTC.

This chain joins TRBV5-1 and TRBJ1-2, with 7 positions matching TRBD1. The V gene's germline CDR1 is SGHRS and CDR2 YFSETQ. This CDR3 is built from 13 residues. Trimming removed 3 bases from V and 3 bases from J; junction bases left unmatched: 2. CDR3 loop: CASSSGTDYGYTF. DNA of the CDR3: TGCGCCAGCAGCTCCGGGACAGACTATGGCTACACCTTC.

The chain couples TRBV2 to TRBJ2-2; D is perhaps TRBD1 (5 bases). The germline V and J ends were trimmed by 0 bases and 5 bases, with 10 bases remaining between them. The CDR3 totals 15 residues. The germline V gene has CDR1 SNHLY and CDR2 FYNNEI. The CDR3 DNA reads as TGTGCCAGCAGTGAAGCGCCAGGGCAAACCGGGGAGCTGTTTTTT. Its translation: CASSEAPGQTGELFF.

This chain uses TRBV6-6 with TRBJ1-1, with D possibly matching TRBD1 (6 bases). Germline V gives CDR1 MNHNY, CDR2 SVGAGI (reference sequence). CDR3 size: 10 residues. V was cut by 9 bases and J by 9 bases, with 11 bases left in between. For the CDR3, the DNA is TGTGCCAGTGGGACATTACAAGCTTTCTTT. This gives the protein CASGTLQAFF.

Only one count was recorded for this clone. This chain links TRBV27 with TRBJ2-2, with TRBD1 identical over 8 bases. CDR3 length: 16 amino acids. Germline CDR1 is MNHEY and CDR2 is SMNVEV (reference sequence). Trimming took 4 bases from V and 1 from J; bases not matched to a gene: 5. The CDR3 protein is CASSSRDRLNTGELFF. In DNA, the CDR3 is TGTGCCAGCAGTTCTCGGGACAGGCTGAACACCGGGGAGCTGTTTTTT.

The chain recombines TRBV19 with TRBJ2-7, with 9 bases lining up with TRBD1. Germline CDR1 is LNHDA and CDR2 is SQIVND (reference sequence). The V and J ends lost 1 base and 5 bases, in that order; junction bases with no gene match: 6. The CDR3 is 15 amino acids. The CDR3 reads CASSIVNRGRNEQYF. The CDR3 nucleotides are TGTGCCAGTAGTATAGTAAACAGGGGGCGCAACGAGCAGTACTTC.

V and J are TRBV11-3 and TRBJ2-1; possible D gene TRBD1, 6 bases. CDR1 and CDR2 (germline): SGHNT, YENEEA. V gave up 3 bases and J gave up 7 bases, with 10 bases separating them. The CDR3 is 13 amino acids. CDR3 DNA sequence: TGTGCCAGCAGCTTTCTCAGGGGAAATGAGCAGTTCTTC. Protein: CASSFLRGNEQFF.

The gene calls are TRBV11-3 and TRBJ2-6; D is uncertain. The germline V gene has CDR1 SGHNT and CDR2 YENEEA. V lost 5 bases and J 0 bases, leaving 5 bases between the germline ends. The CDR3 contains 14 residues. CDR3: CASSRSSGANVLTF. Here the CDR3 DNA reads TGTGCCAGCAGCAGGAGCTCTGGGGCCAACGTCCTGACTTTC.